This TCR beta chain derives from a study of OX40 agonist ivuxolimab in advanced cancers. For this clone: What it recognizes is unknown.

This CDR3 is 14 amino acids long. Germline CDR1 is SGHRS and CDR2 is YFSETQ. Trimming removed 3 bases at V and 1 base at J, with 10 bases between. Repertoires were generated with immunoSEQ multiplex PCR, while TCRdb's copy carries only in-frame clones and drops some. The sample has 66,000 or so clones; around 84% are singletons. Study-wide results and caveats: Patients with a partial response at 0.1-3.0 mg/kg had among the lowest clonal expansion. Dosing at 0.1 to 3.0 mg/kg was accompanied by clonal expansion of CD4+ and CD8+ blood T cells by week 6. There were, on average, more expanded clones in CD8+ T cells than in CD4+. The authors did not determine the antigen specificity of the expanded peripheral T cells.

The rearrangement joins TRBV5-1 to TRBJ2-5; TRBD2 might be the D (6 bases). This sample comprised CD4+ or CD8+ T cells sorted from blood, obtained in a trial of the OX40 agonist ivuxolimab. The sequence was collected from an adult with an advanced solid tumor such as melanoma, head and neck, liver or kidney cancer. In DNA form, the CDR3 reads TGCGCCAGCAGCTCCCCTAGCGTCCAAGAGACCCAGTACTTC. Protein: CASSSPSVQETQYF.